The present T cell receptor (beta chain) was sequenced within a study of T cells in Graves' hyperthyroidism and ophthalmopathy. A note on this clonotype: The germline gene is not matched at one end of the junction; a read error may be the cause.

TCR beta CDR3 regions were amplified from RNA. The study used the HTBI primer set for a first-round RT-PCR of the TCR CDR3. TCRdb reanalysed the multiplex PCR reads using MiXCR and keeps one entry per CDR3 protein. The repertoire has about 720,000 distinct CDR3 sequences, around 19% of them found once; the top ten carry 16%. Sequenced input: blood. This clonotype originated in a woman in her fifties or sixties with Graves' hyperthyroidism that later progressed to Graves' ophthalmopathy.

CDR3 sequence (DNA): TGTGCCAGCAGCTTTGTCAGTTACGAGCAGTGCTTC. Translating it yields CASSFVSYEQCF. This chain links TRBV7-2 with TRBJ2-7; D is unresolved. Germline-derived CDR1 and CDR2 are SGHTA and FQGNSA. The CDR3 extends over 12 amino acids.